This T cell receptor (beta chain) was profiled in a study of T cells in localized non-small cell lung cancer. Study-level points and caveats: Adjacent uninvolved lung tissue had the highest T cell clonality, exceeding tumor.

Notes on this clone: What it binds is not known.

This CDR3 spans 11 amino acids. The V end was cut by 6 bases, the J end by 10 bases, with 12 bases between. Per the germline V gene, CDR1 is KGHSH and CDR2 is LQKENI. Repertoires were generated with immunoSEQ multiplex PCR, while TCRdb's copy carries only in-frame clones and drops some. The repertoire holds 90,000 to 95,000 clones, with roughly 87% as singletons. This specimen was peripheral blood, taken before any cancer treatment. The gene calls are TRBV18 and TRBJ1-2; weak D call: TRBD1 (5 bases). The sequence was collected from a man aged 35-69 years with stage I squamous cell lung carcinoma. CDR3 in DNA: TGTGCCAGCTCCCCGGACACAGACTACACCTTC. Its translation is CASSPDTDYTF.